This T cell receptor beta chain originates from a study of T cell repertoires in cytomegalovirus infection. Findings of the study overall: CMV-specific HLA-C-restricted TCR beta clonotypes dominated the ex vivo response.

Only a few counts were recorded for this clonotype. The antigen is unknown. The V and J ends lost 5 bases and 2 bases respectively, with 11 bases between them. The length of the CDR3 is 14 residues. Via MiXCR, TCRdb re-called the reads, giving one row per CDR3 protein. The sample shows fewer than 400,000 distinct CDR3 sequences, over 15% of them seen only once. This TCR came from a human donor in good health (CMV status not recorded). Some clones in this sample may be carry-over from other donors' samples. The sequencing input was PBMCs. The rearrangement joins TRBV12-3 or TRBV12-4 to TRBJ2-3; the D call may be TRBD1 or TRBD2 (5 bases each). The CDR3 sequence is CASSPNGATDTQYF. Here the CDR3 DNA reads TGTGCCAGCAGTCCGAACGGGGCCACAGATACGCAGTATTTT.